This is a list of T cell receptor beta chains from one sample in a study of blood T cell repertoires in COVID-19. Profiling relied on immunoSEQ multiplex PCR, and the TCRdb table lists in-frame clones only, not all of them. The repertoire includes about 87,000 clones, approximately 86% of them detected once, and around 3.3% sits in the top ten. The sequenced sample was peripheral blood. The receptors derive from a woman of 80 years or more with COVID-19, enrolled during active disease. CDR3s include the opening cysteine and the closing phenylalanine or tryptophan. D genes are given only for firm matches. Clone size is given for some rows only: seen once, a few or many times, or a class if the clone is expanded.

size: -
J: TRBJ1-4
D: TRBD1
V: TRBV19
DNA: TGTGCCAGTTCCCTACAGGGGGTTAATGAAAAACTGTTTTTT
CDR3: CASSLQGVNEKLFF

size: -
J: TRBJ1-2
D: -
V: TRBV6-5
DNA: TGTGCCAGCAGTTACTCGGTCGGGGGGAGTGGTGGCTACACCTTC
CDR3: CASSYSVGGSGGYTF

size: -
J: TRBJ2-7
D: -
V: TRBV21-1
DNA: TGTGCCAGTTTCACTCTGGGGCGAGCCGAGCAGTACTTC
CDR3: CASFTLGRAEQYF

size: few
J: TRBJ1-2
D: -
V: TRBV10-3
DNA: TGTGCCTCCCAGGCTAACTATGGCTACACCTTC
CDR3: CASQANYGYTF

size: -
J: TRBJ1-5
D: -
V: TRBV24-1
DNA: -
CDR3: CATCIRFGVSNQPQHF

size: few
J: TRBJ1-1
D: -
V: TRBV5-1
DNA: TGCGCCAGCAGCTGGAACAGGGATCTGAGCACTGAAGCTTTCTTT
CDR3: CASSWNRDLSTEAFF

size: -
J: TRBJ1-2
D: -
V: TRBV7-2
DNA: TGTGCCAGCAGCTTCCACGGTCCCTATGGCTACACCTTC
CDR3: CASSFHGPYGYTF

size: once
J: TRBJ2-3
D: TRBD2
V: TRBV7-8
DNA: TGTGCCAGCAGCTATAGCGGGGGGGCAGATACGCAGTATTTT
CDR3: CASSYSGGADTQYF

size: -
J: TRBJ1-4
D: -
V: TRBV9
DNA: TGTGCCAGCAGCCCCGGGACAACTAATGAAAAACTGTTTTTT
CDR3: CASSPGTTNEKLFF

size: once
J: TRBJ2-7
D: TRBD2
V: TRBV19
DNA: TGTGCCAGTAGTATGGGACTAGCGGGGTCCCACGAGCAGTACTTC
CDR3: CASSMGLAGSHEQYF

size: -
J: TRBJ2-5
D: TRBD2
V: TRBV11-2
DNA: TGTGCCAGCAGCTCCACCGGACTAGCGGAAGAGACCCAGTACTTC
CDR3: CASSSTGLAEETQYF

size: once
J: TRBJ1-2
D: TRBD1
V: TRBV19
DNA: TGTGCCAGTAGTATAGTCGTCACCGGGACAGCTTACTATGGCTACACCTTC
CDR3: CASSIVVTGTAYYGYTF

size: -
J: TRBJ2-7
D: TRBD2
V: TRBV11-2
DNA: TGTGCCAGCAGCTTAGAGAGCGGGGGCACCTACGAGCAGTACTTC
CDR3: CASSLESGGTYEQYF

size: -
J: TRBJ2-3
D: TRBD2
V: TRBV5-1
DNA: TGCGCCAGCAGCCTTAGGACTAGCGGGAGGACTACGCAGTATTTT
CDR3: CASSLRTSGRTTQYF

size: -
J: TRBJ2-7
D: TRBD2
V: TRBV5-4
DNA: TGTGCCAGCAGCTTGGAACTAGCGGGAGTCTACGAGCAGTACTTC
CDR3: CASSLELAGVYEQYF

size: once
J: TRBJ1-5
D: TRBD1
V: TRBV5-1
DNA: TGCGCCAGCAGCTTCGACAGGGGTAGCAATCAGCCCCAGCATTTT
CDR3: CASSFDRGSNQPQHF

size: -
J: TRBJ2-1
D: -
V: TRBV27
DNA: -
CDR3: CASSSSGQGWTEQFF

size: -
J: TRBJ1-1
D: -
V: TRBV28
DNA: TGTGCCAGCAGTTTAATCTCCTCTCTCGGGGCTTTCTTT
CDR3: CASSLISSLGAFF

size: -
J: TRBJ1-2
D: -
V: TRBV6-5
DNA: TGTGCCAGCTCCACGGGGGGGGGTTATGGCTACACCTTC
CDR3: CASSTGGGYGYTF

size: -
J: TRBJ2-5
D: TRBD2
V: TRBV19
DNA: TGTGCCAGTAGTATATTTAGCGGGAGGGCATTAGGGGCCCAGTACTTC
CDR3: CASSIFSGRALGAQYF

size: -
J: TRBJ2-1
D: -
V: TRBV5-1
DNA: TGCGCCAGCAGCCCCCTGAGCTCCTACAATGAGCAGTTCTTC
CDR3: CASSPLSSYNEQFF

size: -
J: TRBJ2-1
D: -
V: TRBV3-1/TRBV3-2
DNA: TGTGCCAGCAGCCAAATGGACTCCACAACCTACAATGAGCAGTTCTTC
CDR3: CASSQMDSTTYNEQFF

size: -
J: TRBJ2-2
D: -
V: TRBV2
DNA: TGTGCCAGCCGATACATCCCAGGGGTCCCCAACACCGGGGAGCTGTTTTTT
CDR3: CASRYIPGVPNTGELFF

size: -
J: TRBJ2-3
D: -
V: TRBV30
DNA: TGTGCCTGGAGCACCGGTTCCACAGATACGCAGTATTTT
CDR3: CAWSTGSTDTQYF

size: -
J: TRBJ1-1
D: -
V: TRBV19
DNA: TGTGCCAGTAGTAAACACCGGGACACGCTAAACACTGAAGCTTTCTTT
CDR3: CASSKHRDTLNTEAFF

size: -
J: TRBJ1-2
D: -
V: TRBV29-1
DNA: TGCAGCGTTGAAGATGCGGGGCCATCCTATGGCTACACCTTC
CDR3: CSVEDAGPSYGYTF

size: once
J: TRBJ1-2
D: TRBD1
V: TRBV5-1
DNA: TGCGCCAGCAGCTTGGCAGGGGGTGCCTATGGCTACACCTTC
CDR3: CASSLAGGAYGYTF

size: -
J: TRBJ2-2
D: TRBD2
V: TRBV19
DNA: TGTGCCAGTAGGTTAGCGGGGGGCGGCACCGGGGAGCTGTTTTTT
CDR3: CASRLAGGGTGELFF

size: -
J: TRBJ1-2
D: -
V: TRBV12-3/TRBV12-4
DNA: TGTGCCAGCAGTTTAAGACAGAACTATGGCTACACCTTC
CDR3: CASSLRQNYGYTF

size: few
J: TRBJ2-7
D: TRBD2
V: TRBV14
DNA: TGTGCCAGCAGCCCCCGGGGGGACGAGCAGTACTTC
CDR3: CASSPRGDEQYF

size: -
J: TRBJ1-1
D: -
V: TRBV21-1
DNA: TGTGCCAGCAGCAAATTGGACAGTCGAGCAGCCACTGAAGCTTTCTTT
CDR3: CASSKLDSRAATEAFF

size: few
J: TRBJ1-2
D: TRBD1
V: TRBV7-8
DNA: TGTGCCAGCAGCGCTAACCTTCAGGGGGCAGGGGATGGCTACACCTTC
CDR3: CASSANLQGAGDGYTF

size: -
J: TRBJ2-1
D: -
V: TRBV10-1
DNA: TGCGCCAGCAGTGAGAACGGGATCTCCTACAATGAGCAGTTCTTC
CDR3: CASSENGISYNEQFF

size: -
J: TRBJ1-2
D: TRBD1
V: TRBV19
DNA: TGTGCCAGTAGTATCCCCGGGACAGGGAGTGGCTACACCTTC
CDR3: CASSIPGTGSGYTF

size: -
J: TRBJ1-4
D: TRBD1
V: TRBV4-2
DNA: TGTGCCAGCAGCCAAGATCCCGGACAGGCACGATATGAAAAACTGTTTTTT
CDR3: CASSQDPGQARYEKLFF

size: once
J: TRBJ1-1
D: -
V: TRBV29-1
DNA: TGCACCCCTGGCCTGAACACTGAAGCTTTCTTT
CDR3: CTPGLNTEAFF

size: -
J: TRBJ2-7
D: TRBD2
V: TRBV18
DNA: TGTGCCAGCTCACCGACTAGCGGGAGTGGATTCGAGCAGTACTTC
CDR3: CASSPTSGSGFEQYF

size: few
J: TRBJ1-2
D: -
V: TRBV1
DNA: TGCCCGACGGGGCGGGATAACTATGGCTACACCTTC
CDR3: CPTGRDNYGYTF

size: -
J: TRBJ1-6
D: -
V: TRBV5-1
DNA: TGCGCCAGCAGCTTGGCCGGGTTCCATAATTCACCCCTCCACTTT
CDR3: CASSLAGFHNSPLHF

size: -
J: TRBJ2-1
D: TRBD2
V: TRBV2
DNA: TGTGCCAGCAGTGAAACTAGCGGGGGGTACAATGAGCAGTTCTTC
CDR3: CASSETSGGYNEQFF

size: -
J: TRBJ1-3
D: TRBD1
V: TRBV6-5
DNA: TGTGCCAGCAGGGGGACAGCCTCTGGAAACACCATATATTTT
CDR3: CASRGTASGNTIYF

size: -
J: TRBJ2-1
D: -
V: TRBV5-1
DNA: TGCGCCAGCAGCCACAGGGAAAGCTCCTACAATGAGCAGTTCTTC
CDR3: CASSHRESSYNEQFF

size: -
J: TRBJ2-5
D: -
V: TRBV24-1
DNA: TGTGCCACCAGTGATTGGAGCCCCCTGGGAGACCAGTACTTC
CDR3: CATSDWSPLGDQYF

size: -
J: TRBJ2-3
D: -
V: TRBV6-2/TRBV6-3
DNA: TGTGCCAGCAGTTACGAAGTCGGGGGGCATGAAGATACGCAGTATTTT
CDR3: CASSYEVGGHEDTQYF

size: -
J: TRBJ2-1
D: TRBD1
V: TRBV5-1
DNA: TGCGCCAGCAGCTCCGGGACAGGGGGCTACAATGAGCAGTTCTTC
CDR3: CASSSGTGGYNEQFF

size: -
J: TRBJ2-1
D: TRBD2
V: TRBV9
DNA: TGTGCCAGCAGCGTCGACGGACTAGCGGGAGGCCACGTGCAGTTCTTC
CDR3: CASSVDGLAGGHVQFF

size: -
J: TRBJ2-1
D: -
V: TRBV2
DNA: TGTGCCAGTAGGAGTTACAATGAGCAGTTCTTC
CDR3: CASRSYNEQFF

size: few
J: TRBJ1-4
D: -
V: TRBV28
DNA: TGTGCCAGCAGTTTGGGCAGGGCAGGTTCTGGCGAAAAACTGTTTTTT
CDR3: CASSLGRAGSGEKLFF

size: -
J: TRBJ2-1
D: TRBD1
V: TRBV18
DNA: TGTGCCAGCTCACCACCGACAGGGGGGAAGTACAATGAGCAGTTCTTC
CDR3: CASSPPTGGKYNEQFF

size: -
J: TRBJ1-2
D: -
V: TRBV7-9
DNA: TGTGCCAGCAGCTTAGCAGGGGCGGTAATCTATGGCTACACCTTC
CDR3: CASSLAGAVIYGYTF

size: -
J: TRBJ2-7
D: -
V: TRBV25-1
DNA: TGTGCCAGCAGTGAATACGTCTCCTACGAGCAGTACTTC
CDR3: CASSEYVSYEQYF

size: -
J: TRBJ2-7
D: TRBD1
V: TRBV5-1
DNA: TGCGCCAGCAGCTTGGCCGCAGGGGGCGCAGGATACGAGCAGTACTTC
CDR3: CASSLAAGGAGYEQYF

size: once
J: TRBJ2-3
D: -
V: TRBV5-1
DNA: TGCGCCAGCAGCTTGGTGAGGGGGAGCACAGATACGCAGTATTTT
CDR3: CASSLVRGSTDTQYF

size: -
J: TRBJ2-5
D: TRBD2
V: TRBV9
DNA: TGTGCCAGCAGCGTAGGTATTGGGTTAGGCGGGGGGCAAGAGACCCAGTACTTC
CDR3: CASSVGIGLGGGQETQYF

size: once
J: TRBJ2-3
D: -
V: TRBV9
DNA: TGTGCCAGCAGCATTCGACTTGTCACAGATACGCAGTATTTT
CDR3: CASSIRLVTDTQYF

size: few
J: TRBJ1-2
D: -
V: TRBV7-9
DNA: TGTGCCAGCAGCTTAGCGGGCGGGGCTGGTGGCTACACCTTC
CDR3: CASSLAGGAGGYTF

size: once
J: TRBJ1-5
D: TRBD1
V: TRBV30
DNA: TGTGCCTGGAGTGTACTACAGGGGACTCAGCCCCAGCATTTT
CDR3: CAWSVLQGTQPQHF